The subject of this entry is one T cell receptor (beta chain). This clonotype is a singleton in its sample. The antigen this receptor binds is unknown. The sample holds no much larger clone one base away, and base qualities are not on file. A read on its own is weak evidence. This sample stems from a study of CD8 T cells in Susac syndrome (dated by TCRdb to between 2017 and 2020). Some background on the complete study: Among the sequenced Susac syndrome patients, roughly six had clinically active disease and about eight were in clinical remission. Susac syndrome patients were therapy-naive, on corticosteroids (some also receiving IVIg), or on IVIg alone at blood withdrawal. Repertoire sequencing was used to test whether CD8+ T cell activation and differentiation in Susac syndrome was antigen driven. On the study overall, not on this receptor specifically: The number of individuals in the TCR sequencing and HLA analysis was acknowledged as relatively small. No clonal expansion was detected in the CD4+ T cell repertoire of Susac syndrome patients.

Peripheral blood CD8+ and CD4+ T cells from healthy donors, Susac syndrome patients and multiple sclerosis patients were profiled by high-throughput TCR beta sequencing. The Susac syndrome patients fulfilled recently defined diagnostic criteria for definite or probable disease. Bulk CD8+ and CD4+ T cells were purified by magnetic negative isolation, whereas CD8+ TEMRA cells were enriched by FACS. Blood was collected in EDTA tubes and processed within 24 hours, with PBMCs isolated through density gradient centrifugation. PBMCs intended for TCR sequencing were cryopreserved in liquid nitrogen and thawed later in a water bath at 37 degrees C. A purity of at least 90% was achieved for sorted or isolated CD4+, CD8+ and CD8+ TEMRA cells. RNA was extracted using the RNeasy kit, and roughly 0.45 to 1 microgram was reverse transcribed with random hexamers. The immunoSEQ multiplex PCR assay, covering 54 Vbeta and 13 Jbeta segments, was used to amplify TCR beta CDR3 regions. PCR amplification bias was corrected by using a synthetic template baseline for primer optimization and computational correction. As for how the authors treated the data: Only productive sequences were kept, with reads annotated to V, D and J genes according to IMGT and analyzed in immunoSEQ Analyzer. Clonality was calculated as one minus the Shannon entropy normalized by log2 of the number of productive unique sequences. Public and private clones were assessed among the 100 most prevalent clones of each patient and control. Clones were defined as Susac-specific when absent from the healthy and MS cohorts, from approximately 1,100 published viral clones and from other ImmuneACCESS disease sequences. The raw public data were reprocessed by TCRdb itself: fastp quality trimming at Q25, MiXCR clonotype calling, in-frame beta chains only. Each entry is one CDR3 protein sequence, shown with its most common DNA and genes. The V and J calls follow TCRdb's processing rather than the paper's. The sample profile shows approximately 77,000 distinct CDR3 sequences; roughly 91% of them were found once. About 0.54% of the sample is in the top ten clones.

The CDR3, cysteine through phenylalanine, is 11 amino acids long. The CDR3 DNA has 33 bases and is translated from base 1. V was cut back by 2 bases and J by 8 bases, leaving a gap of 3 bases between them. As encoded in the germline V gene (reference sequence), CDR1 is LGHDT while CDR2 is YNNKEL. The sequence links TRBV3-1 to TRBJ1-4, with no confidently assigned D gene. The sequence derives from a human donor with Susac syndrome. The sequenced sample consisted of CD4+ T cells from PBMCs. The CDR3 reads as follows: CASSQKEKLFF. The DNA reads TGTGCCAGCAGCCAAAAGGAAAAACTGTTTTTT.